A single sample is the source of the 2 T cell receptor beta chains below, sequenced in a study of T-cell reconstitution after alpha-beta-depleted transplantation in children. Molecular barcoding with unique molecular identifiers was used for the TCRbeta library. TCRdb recomputed calls from the PCR reads with MiXCR, one row per CDR3 protein. The repertoire holds over 550,000 distinct CDR3 sequences, with roughly 10% as singletons. The sample consisted of PBMCs from the stem cell graft donor, taken from the stem cell graft. The receptor source for this set is a human donor who donated a stem cell graft to a child with acute myeloid leukemia.

V and J are TRBV10-3 and TRBJ2-5; TRBD2 agrees at 12 bases. Trimming took 4 bases from V and 5 from J; bases not matched to a gene: 5. The germline CDR1 and CDR2 sequences are ENHRY and SYGVKD. The CDR3 is 15 amino acids. Here the CDR3 reads CAISGLAGEGETQYF. The CDR3 DNA sequence: TGTGCCATCAGTGGACTAGCGGGAGAGGGGGAGACCCAGTACTTC.

This clonotype was observed at least ten times. The rearrangement links TRBV29-1 to TRBJ2-7; 11 bases are a match to TRBD2. The CDR3 is made up of 15 amino acids. V was clipped by 2 bases and J by 2 bases; unmatched bases: 5. CDR1 is SQVTM, CDR2 ANQGSEA, per germline. CDR3 in amino acids: CSVESLSGRAYEQYF. The DNA for the CDR3 is TGCAGCGTTGAATCACTTAGCGGGAGGGCCTACGAGCAGTACTTC.